The T cell receptor beta chain described here comes from a study of OX40 agonist ivuxolimab in advanced cancers. Overall study: Hepatocellular carcinoma, melanoma, renal cell or head and neck cancer was diagnosed in the dose-escalation patients.

Study-wide findings and caveats: Mean expanded clone counts were higher in CD8+ than CD4+ T cells. Within 6 weeks, CD4+ and CD8+ blood T cells expanded clonally at 0.1 to 3.0 mg/kg.

This clone appeared a single time. Its target is not known. Sequenced by immunoSEQ multiplex PCR; TCRdb stores in-frame clones only, minus some. The repertoire holds about 34,000 clones, with around 83% as singletons. V lost 6 bases and J 4 bases, leaving 8 bases between the germline ends. The CDR3 extends over 12 amino acids. The V gene's germline CDR1 is LGHNT and CDR2 FRNRAP. Sequences were derived from CD4+ or CD8+ T cells sorted from blood, sampled in a trial of the OX40 agonist ivuxolimab. The receptor was derived from an adult with an advanced solid tumor such as melanoma, head and neck, liver or kidney cancer. The J gene is TRBJ2-3, the V gene TRBV12-5, with D possibly being TRBD2 (6 bases). CDR3 loop: CASGRDADTQYF. In DNA, the CDR3 is TGTGCTAGTGGGCGGGACGCAGATACGCAGTATTTT. The complete variable domain, with remaining parts taken from reference TRBV12-5 and TRBJ2-3, reads DARVTQTPRHKVTEMGQEVTMRCQPILGHNTVFWYRQTMMQGLELLAYFRNRAPLDDSGMPKDRFSAEMPDATLATLKIQPSEPRDSAVYFCASGRDADTQYFGPGTRLTVL.